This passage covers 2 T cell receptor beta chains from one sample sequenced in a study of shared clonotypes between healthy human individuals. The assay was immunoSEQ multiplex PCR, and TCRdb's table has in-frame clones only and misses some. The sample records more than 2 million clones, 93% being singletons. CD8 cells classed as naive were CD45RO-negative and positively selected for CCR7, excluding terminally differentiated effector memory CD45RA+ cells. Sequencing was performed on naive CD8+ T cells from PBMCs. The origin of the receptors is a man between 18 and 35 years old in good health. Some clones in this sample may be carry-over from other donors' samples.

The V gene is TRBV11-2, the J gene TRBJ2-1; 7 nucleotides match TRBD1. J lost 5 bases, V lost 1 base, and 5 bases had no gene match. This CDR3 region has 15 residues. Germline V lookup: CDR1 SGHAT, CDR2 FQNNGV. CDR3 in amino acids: CASSLVDQGDNEQFF. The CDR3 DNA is TGTGCCAGCAGCTTAGTCGACCAGGGGGACAATGAGCAGTTCTTC.

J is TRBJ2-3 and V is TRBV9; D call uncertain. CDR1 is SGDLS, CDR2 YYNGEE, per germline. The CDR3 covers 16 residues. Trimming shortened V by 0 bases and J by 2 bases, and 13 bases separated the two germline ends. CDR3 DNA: TGTGCCAGCAGCGTAGCCGCCACGTGGGTCACAGATACGCAGTATTTT. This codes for CASSVAATWVTDTQYF.